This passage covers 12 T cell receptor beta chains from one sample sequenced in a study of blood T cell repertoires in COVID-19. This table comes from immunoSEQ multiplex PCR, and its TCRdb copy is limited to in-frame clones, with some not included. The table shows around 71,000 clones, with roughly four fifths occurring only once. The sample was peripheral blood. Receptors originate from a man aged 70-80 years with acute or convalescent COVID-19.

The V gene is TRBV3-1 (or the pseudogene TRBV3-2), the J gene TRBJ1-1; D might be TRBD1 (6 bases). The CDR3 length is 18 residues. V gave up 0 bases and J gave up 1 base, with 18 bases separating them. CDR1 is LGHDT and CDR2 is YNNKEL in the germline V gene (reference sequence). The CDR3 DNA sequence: TGTGCCAGCAGCCAAGATATATCCTTCAGGGGTTGGAACACTGAAGCTTTCTTT. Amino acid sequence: CASSQDISFRGWNTEAFF.

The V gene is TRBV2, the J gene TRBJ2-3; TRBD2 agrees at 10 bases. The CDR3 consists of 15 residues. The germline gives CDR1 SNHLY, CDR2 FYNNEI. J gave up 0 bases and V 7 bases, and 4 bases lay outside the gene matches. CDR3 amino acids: CASTGLATSTDTQYF. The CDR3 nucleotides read TGTGCCAGCACGGGACTAGCGACTAGCACAGATACGCAGTATTTT.

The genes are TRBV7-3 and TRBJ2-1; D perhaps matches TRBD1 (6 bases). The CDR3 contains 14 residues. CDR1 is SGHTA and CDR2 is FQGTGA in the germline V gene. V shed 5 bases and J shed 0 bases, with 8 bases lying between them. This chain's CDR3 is CASSADSSYNEQFF. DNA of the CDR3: TGTGCCAGCAGCGCGGACAGCTCCTACAATGAGCAGTTCTTC.

The CDR3 nucleotides read TGTGCCAGTAGTGCCAGACTAGCGGGAGGTTACAATGAGCAGTTCTTC. Its protein product is CASSARLAGGYNEQFF. The V and J genes are TRBV19 and TRBJ2-1, with 13 bases that match TRBD2. Germline V gene lookup returns CDR1 LNHDA and CDR2 SQIVND (reference sequence). The CDR3 length is 16 residues. Trimming took 5 bases from V and 4 from J; bases not matched to a gene: 5. Looking up the rest from reference TRBV19 and TRBJ2-1 gives the full variable domain: DGGITQSPKYLFRKEGQNVTLSCEQNLNHDAMYWYRQDPGQGLRLIYYSQIVNDFQKGDIAEGYSVSREKKESFPLTVTSAQKNPTAFYLCASSARLAGGYNEQFFGPGTRLTVL.

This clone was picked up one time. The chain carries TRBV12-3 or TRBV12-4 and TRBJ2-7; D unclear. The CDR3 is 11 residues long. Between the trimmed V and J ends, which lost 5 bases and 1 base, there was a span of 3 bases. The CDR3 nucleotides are TGTGCCAGCAGTCCATCCTACGAGCAGTACTTC. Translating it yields CASSPSYEQYF.

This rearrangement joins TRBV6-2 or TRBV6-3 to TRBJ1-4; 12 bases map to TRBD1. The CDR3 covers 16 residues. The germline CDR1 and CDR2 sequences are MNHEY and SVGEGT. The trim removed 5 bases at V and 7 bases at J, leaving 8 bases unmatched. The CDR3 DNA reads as TGTGCCAGCAGTCCGGGACAGGGGGCGGTTGGTGAAAAACTGTTTTTT. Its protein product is CASSPGQGAVGEKLFF.

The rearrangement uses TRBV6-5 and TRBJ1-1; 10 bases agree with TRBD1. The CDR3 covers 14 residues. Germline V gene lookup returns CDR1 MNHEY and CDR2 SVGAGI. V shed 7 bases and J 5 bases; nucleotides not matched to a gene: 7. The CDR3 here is CASTRQGAGTEAFF. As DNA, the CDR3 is TGTGCCAGCACTCGACAGGGGGCAGGTACTGAAGCTTTCTTT.

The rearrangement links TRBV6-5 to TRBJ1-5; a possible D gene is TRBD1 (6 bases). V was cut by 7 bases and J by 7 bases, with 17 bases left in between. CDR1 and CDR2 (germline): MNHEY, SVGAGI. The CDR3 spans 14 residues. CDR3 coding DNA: TGTGCCAGCACCGAGGGGGGGGCTTGGCAGCCCCAGCATTTT. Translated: CASTEGGAWQPQHF.

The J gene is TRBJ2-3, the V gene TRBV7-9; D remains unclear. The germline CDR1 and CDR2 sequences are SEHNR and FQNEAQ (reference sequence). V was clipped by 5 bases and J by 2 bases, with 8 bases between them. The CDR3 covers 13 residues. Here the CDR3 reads CASSPGVTDTQYF. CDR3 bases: TGTGCCAGCAGCCCCGGAGTCACAGATACGCAGTATTTT.

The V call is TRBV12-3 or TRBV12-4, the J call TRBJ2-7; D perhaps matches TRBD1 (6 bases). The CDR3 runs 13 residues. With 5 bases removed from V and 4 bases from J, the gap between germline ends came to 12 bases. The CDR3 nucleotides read TGTGCCAGCAGTCCGGGGCAGGGGTACGAGCAGTACTTC. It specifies CASSPGQGYEQYF.

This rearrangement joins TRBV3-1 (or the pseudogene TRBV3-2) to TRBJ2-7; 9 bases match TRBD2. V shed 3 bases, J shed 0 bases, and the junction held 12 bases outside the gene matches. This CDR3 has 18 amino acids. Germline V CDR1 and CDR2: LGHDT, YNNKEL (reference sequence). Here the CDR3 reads CASSQLTTSGRRSYEQYF. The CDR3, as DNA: TGTGCCAGCAGCCAGCTGACAACTAGCGGGCGCCGCTCCTACGAGCAGTACTTC.

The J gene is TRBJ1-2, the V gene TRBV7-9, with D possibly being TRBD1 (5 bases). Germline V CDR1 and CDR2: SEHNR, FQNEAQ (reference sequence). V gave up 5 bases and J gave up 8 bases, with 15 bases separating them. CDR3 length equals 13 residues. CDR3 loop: CASSPNQGRGYTF. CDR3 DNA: TGTGCCAGCAGCCCTAACCAGGGTAGGGGCTACACCTTC.